This T cell receptor beta chain originates from a study of early T cells in non-severe SARS-CoV-2 infection. Study as a whole: The authors sequenced bulk RNA from unsorted whole blood, leaving chains unpaired.

The CDR3 runs 15 residues. CDR1 is MNHEY, CDR2 SMNVEV, per germline (reference sequence). Trimming stripped 3 bases from V and 0 bases from J, with 12 bases between. In the library, individual cDNA molecules carried attached unique molecular identifiers. MiXCR was run by TCRdb on the 5' RACE reads, yielding one entry per CDR3 protein. The sample contains 25,000 to 30,000 distinct CDR3 sequences, about 4.8% of which appear only once. Study outcomes and limitations: Matches to VDJdb favored anti-spike CD8 responses and missed private and CD4 specificities.

Concerning this clonotype itself: Its antigen is not identified.

This chain links TRBV27 with TRBJ2-7; D may be TRBD2 (6 bases). The sample comprised whole blood. This sequence originates from an adult who was a healthcare worker with PCR-confirmed SARS-CoV-2 infection or an uninfected control (not recorded which). CDR3 residues: CASSFGSSSSYEQYF. Here the CDR3 DNA reads TGTGCCAGCAGTTTCGGGAGTTCCAGCTCCTACGAGCAGTACTTC.